This TCR beta chain was sequenced for a study of cytotoxic CD8 clonotypes in ibrutinib-treated CLL (dated by TCRdb to the early 2020s). About the full investigation: In this cohort, 15 patients were treatment-naive and approximately twelve were relapsed/refractory, while some 18 had unmutated IGHV. Patients were still on ibrutinib when every remission and progressive disease sample was collected. Responses were partial in approximately 24 patients and complete in 2; after median about 5.5 years follow-up, about 14 stayed in remission and approximately twelve progressed. Samples averaged 255,043 productive templates and just under 95,000 productive rearrangements. Cryopreserved peripheral blood mononuclear cells were collected at three points: before therapy, at response, and at either sustained remission or disease progression. Samples at response were collected after a median of roughly 13 months of treatment, with a range of about 6 to 40 months. Longitudinal samples were available for about 30% of the roughly 90 trial participants. What the work shows at the level of the full study, not this receptor alone: Lymph node repertoires were not examined, and the timing of sampling was not matched between patients in sustained remission and those whose disease progressed. Public clonotypes were rare and either shrank or stayed stable during treatment, and the rise in clonality at ibrutinib response reflected expansion of private clonotypes. An increase in clonality was observed at ibrutinib response, with clonality remaining stable during sustained remission and falling back toward baseline at progression. Baseline clonality exceeded that of age-matched healthy donors and correlated strongly with circulating CD8+ T-cell counts.

Concerning this clone itself: Its specific antigen is unknown. No qualities accompany the bases; no much larger clone lies one base away.

Each clonotype received, on average, about 10x coverage in deep resolution sequencing performed on a MiSeq, where the target depth lay between 1 in 1 million and 1 in 200,000 T cells. The immunoSEQ hsTCRB Kit was used to generate TCR beta libraries. In the original analysis: Data were analyzed with ImmunoSEQ Data Assistant and ImmunoSEQ Analyzer, with V, D and J genes assigned per IMGT definitions. Clonality, which ranges from 0 to 1, was calculated as one minus the normalized Shannon entropy of productive rearrangement frequencies. Public clonotype analysis was restricted to overrepresented clonotypes comprising at least 0.05% of each patient's repertoire. About a dozen repertoires from age-matched healthy donors, obtained from immuneACCESS, served as clonality controls. Not all clones reach the TCRdb copy of this immuneACCESS table, which keeps in-frame sequences only. Checked studies attribute under half of the gap to unresolved V genes and leave the rest unexplained. The V and J calls and clone size were taken over from that table, and D and trimming were inferred from the DNA. This sample holds about 140,000 clones; approximately 90% were observed only once. The top ten clones comprise 10% to 14% of the sample.

Reading the label with the study, this specimen's time point is: eleven to twelve months on ibrutinib. For TCR beta library preparation, around 2.1 micrograms of genomic DNA were extracted from the cryopreserved PBMCs. Longitudinal blood samples from CLL patients receiving ibrutinib monotherapy were subjected to high-throughput TCR beta sequencing. The patients took part in an open-label, single-center phase 2 trial of ibrutinib monotherapy. This TCR was sampled from a human donor with chronic lymphocytic leukemia. This sample comprised PBMCs, obtained after 12 months of ibrutinib treatment.

The nucleotides are TGTGCCAGCAGCCCGGGACTAACGTACAATGAGCAGTTCTTC. This translates into CASSPGLTYNEQFF. The chain couples TRBV7-3 to TRBJ2-1; 7 junctional bases match TRBD2. The germline V gene supplies CDR1 SGHTA and CDR2 FQGTGA. Counted from cysteine to phenylalanine, this CDR3 has 14 amino acids. Of the read, only the CDR3 DNA is kept; its 42 bases are in frame from base 1. Trimming removed 5 bases from V and 4 bases from J; the gene matches leave 5 bases unexplained.